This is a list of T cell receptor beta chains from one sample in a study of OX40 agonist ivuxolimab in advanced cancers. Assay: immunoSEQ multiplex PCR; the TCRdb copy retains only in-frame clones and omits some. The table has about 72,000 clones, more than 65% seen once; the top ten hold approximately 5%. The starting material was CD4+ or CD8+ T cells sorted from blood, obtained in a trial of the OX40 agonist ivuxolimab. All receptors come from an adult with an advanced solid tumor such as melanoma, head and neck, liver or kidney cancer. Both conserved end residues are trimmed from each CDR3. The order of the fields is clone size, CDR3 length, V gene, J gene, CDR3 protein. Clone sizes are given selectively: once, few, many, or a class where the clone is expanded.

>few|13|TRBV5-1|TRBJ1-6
ASSLGDRLGSPLH
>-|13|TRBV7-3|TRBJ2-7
ASSLRDGALYEQY
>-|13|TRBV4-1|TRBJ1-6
ASSQTGSTISPLH
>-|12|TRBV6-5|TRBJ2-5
ASSYDGGIETQY
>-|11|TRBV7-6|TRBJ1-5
ASSRGVGQPQH
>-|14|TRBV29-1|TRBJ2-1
SVVGLGQGEENEQF
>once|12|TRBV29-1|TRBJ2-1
SVRGGGPYNEQF
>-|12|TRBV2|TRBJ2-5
ASSEWTAQETQY
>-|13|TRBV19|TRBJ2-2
ASSIGPGGGGELF
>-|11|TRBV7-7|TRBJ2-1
ASSSGHGNEQF
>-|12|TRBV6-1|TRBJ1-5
ASSAGVFNQPQH
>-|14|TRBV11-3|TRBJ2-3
ASSLATGEGVDTQY
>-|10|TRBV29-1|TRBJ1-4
SAWTGGEKLF
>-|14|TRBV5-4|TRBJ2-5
ASSLGSGRGQETQY
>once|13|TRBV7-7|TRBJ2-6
ASSQAGGGANVLT
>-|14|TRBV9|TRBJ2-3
ASSVKGDRSTDTQY
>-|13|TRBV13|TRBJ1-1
ASSTLRTGAPEAF
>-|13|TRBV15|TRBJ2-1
ATSRDGGGYNEQF
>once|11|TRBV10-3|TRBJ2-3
AIRLDVADTQY
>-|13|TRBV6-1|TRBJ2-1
ASSEDLAVYNEQF
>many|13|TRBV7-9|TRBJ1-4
ASSLAGTGNEKLF
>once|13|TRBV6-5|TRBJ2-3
ASSYRDRGGDTQY
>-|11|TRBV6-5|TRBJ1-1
ASSPTGNTEAF
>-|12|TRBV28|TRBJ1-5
ASRPGQGDQPQH
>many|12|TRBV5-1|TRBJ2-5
ASSLAGGQETQY
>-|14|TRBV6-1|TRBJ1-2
ASSVMTGAPTYGYT
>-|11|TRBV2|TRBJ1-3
ASTHQGLNTIY
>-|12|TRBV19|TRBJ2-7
ASSTENGGYEQY
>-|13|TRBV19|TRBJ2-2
ASTNGRLDTGELF
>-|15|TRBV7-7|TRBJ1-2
ASSPPGGRGAFHGYT
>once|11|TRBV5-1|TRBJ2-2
ASRFAPPGELF
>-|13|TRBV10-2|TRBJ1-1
ASSSLGGGGTEAF
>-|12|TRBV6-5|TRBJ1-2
ASSYMGDEGGYT
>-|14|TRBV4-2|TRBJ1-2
ASSQGSLGTVYGYT
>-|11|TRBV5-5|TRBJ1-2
ASSLDSLYGYT
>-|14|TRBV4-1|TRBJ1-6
ASSPGPGQGHSPLH
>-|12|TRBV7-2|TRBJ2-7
ASSFGTGGYEQY
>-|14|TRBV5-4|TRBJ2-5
ASSSGSGMLIETQY
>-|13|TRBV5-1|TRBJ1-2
ASSIGQGANYGYT
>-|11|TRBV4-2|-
ASSLTESYEQY
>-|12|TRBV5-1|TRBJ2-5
ASSLARMKETQY
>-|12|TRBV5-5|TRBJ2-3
ASRREGEADTQY
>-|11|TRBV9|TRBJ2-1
ASSVVEGIRQF